Sequencing of this T cell receptor (beta chain) was carried out in a study of blood T cell repertoires in COVID-19. The overall study: Acute-phase and convalescent COVID-19 samples originated in the United States, Italy and Spain. The analysed material was cDNA or gDNA that came from T cells, B-cell-depleted T cells, or PBMCs.

This clone was picked up a small number of times. Trimming removed 3 bases at V and 6 bases at J, with 15 bases between. Germline loops: CDR1 SEHNR, CDR2 FQNEAQ (reference sequence). The CDR3 runs to 15 residues. In the original processing: Estimation of nucleated cell counts was performed using reference gene primer amplification. Here immunoSEQ multiplex PCR was the method, and the copy in TCRdb shows in-frame clones only, minus some. V, J and clone size were drawn from that table, and D and trimming were deduced from the DNA. The sample contains under 200,000 clones, 90% of which appear only once. Sequenced material: peripheral blood. This TCR was recovered from a man over 45 with acute or convalescent COVID-19. The chain links TRBV7-9 to TRBJ2-1, with TRBD1 as a possible D gene (6 bases). CDR3 DNA: TGTGCCAGCAGCTTCCCGGGACAACCAATCAATGAGCAGTTCTTC. This encodes CASSFPGQPINEQFF.